This note documents a single TCR beta chain sequence. Its target antigen remains unknown. No much larger clonotype is one base removed from it; base qualities were not supplied. This record comes from a study of patients and donors after allogeneic stem cell transplantation (dated by TCRdb to about 2020). Libraries were prepared through RT-PCR. The instrument given in TCRdb is NextSeq 550. TCRdb redid the processing of the public reads, applying fastp at Q25 and MiXCR, and retained in-frame beta chains. Under each unique CDR3 protein, matching rows form one entry showing the most common genes and DNA. This sample lists 400,000 to 500,000 distinct CDR3 sequences; 15% to 20% were detected once. The top ten clonotypes cover 7.2% of the sample. Material: blood, either unsorted or a sorted T cell fraction (not recorded which). The source is a human donor who was either an allogeneic HSCT recipient or a stem cell or donor lymphocyte infusion donor (not recorded which). It is not recorded whose cells these are; they may come from a transplant donor.

Read as DNA, the sequence is TGCGCCAGCAACCAACAGGGGGCGTCTAATGAAAAACTGTTTTTT. This translates into CASNQQGASNEKLFF. Here the chain combines TRBV5-1 and TRBJ1-4, and TRBD1 matches 9 of the central bases. Measured from the cysteine to the phenylalanine, the CDR3 is 15 residues long. The CDR3 DNA has 45 bases and is translated from base 1. The germline V gene gives CDR1 as SGHRS and CDR2 as YFSETQ. The germline V end is reduced by 6 bases and the J end by 3 bases; junction bases left unmatched: 6.